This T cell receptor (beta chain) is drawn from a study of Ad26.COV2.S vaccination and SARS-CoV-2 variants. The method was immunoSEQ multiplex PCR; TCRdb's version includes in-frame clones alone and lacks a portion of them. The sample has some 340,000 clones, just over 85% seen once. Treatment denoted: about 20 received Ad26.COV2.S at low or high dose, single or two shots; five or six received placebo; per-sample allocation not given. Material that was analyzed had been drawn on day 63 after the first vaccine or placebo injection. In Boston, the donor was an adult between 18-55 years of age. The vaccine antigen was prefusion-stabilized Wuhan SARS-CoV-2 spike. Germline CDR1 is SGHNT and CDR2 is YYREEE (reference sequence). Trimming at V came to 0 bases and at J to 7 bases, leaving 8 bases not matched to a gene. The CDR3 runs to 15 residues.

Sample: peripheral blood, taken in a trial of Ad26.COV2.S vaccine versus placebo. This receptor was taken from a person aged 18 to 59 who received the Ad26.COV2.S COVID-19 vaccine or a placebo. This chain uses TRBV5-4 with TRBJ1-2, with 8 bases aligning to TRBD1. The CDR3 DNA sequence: TGTGCCAGCAGCTTGGTGTCTTTACAGGGGGGTGGCTACACCTTC. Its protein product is CASSLVSLQGGGYTF.